The 13 T cell receptor beta chains in this list originate from one sample, sequenced in a study of prognosis after radiotherapy for stage I lung cancer. Genomic DNA was the source, and TCR beta CDR3 was amplified from it by two-round multiplex PCR. Every TRBV and TRBJ gene had its own specific primer in first-round PCR. In TCRdb, the multiplex PCR reads were re-called with MiXCR into one record per CDR3 protein. The table has under 55,000 distinct CDR3 sequences, approximately 35% seen once. The material was PBMCs, obtained before or after stereotactic body radiation therapy (not recorded which). The source of these receptors is a donor older than 45 with non-small cell lung cancer.

This clonotype was counted many times. In DNA form, the CDR3 reads TGTGCCAGCAGCGTAGAAGGGACAGGGGAGGAAAAACTGTTTTTT. It codes for CASSVEGTGEEKLFF. V usage is TRBV9 and J usage is TRBJ1-4; TRBD1 agrees at 10 bases. The trim removed 0 bases at V and 8 bases at J, leaving 4 bases unmatched. Germline loops: CDR1 SGDLS, CDR2 YYNGEE. CDR3 size: 15 residues.

Turning to this clonotype: A single base is all that separates this from a far larger clone, so a read error is likely. The chain recombines TRBV2 with TRBJ1-2; 7 bases are shared with TRBD1. This CDR3 is 14 amino acids long. The junction had 12 bases not matched to a gene; V was cut back by 6 bases and J by 8 bases. Germline CDR1 and CDR2: SNHLY and FYNNEI. DNA for the CDR3: TGTGCCAGCAGGATCAGGGGGTTTATTAGGGGCTACACCTTC. This sequence encodes CASRIRGFIRGYTF.

A word on this clonotype: At one end, the junction sequence differs from germline, possibly due to a read error. V and J are TRBV11-3 and TRBJ2-2; TRBD1 matches at 9 bases. This CDR3 comprises 15 residues. The germline V gene encodes CDR1 SGHNT and CDR2 YENEEA. CDR3 region: CASSSGQGSTGDLFF. The CDR3 nucleotides are TGTGCCAGCAGCTCTGGACAGGGGTCCACCGGGGATCTGTTTTTT. Supplemented by reference TRBV11-3 and TRBJ2-2, the full variable domain reads EAGVVQSPRYKIIEKKQPVAFWCNPISGHNTLYWYLQNLGQGPELLIRYENEEAVDDSQLPKDRFSAERLKGVDSTLKIQPAELGDSAVYLCASSSGQGSTGDLFFGEGSRLTVL.

This clonotype came up once. This may arise from a read error, as a much more abundant clone is one base away. The V and J genes are TRBV24-1 and TRBJ2-5, with a possible D match to TRBD2 (5 bases). CDR3 length equals 13 residues. Per the germline V gene, CDR1 is KGHDR and CDR2 is SFDVKD. Trimming took 6 bases from V and 4 from J, leaving 11 bases between them. The CDR3 region is CATSTHGGETQYF. CDR3 sequence (DNA): TGTGCCACCAGTACCCATGGAGGAGAGACCCAGTACTTC.

This clonotype was detected ten times or more. The chain carries TRBV6-1 and TRBJ1-6, with unresolved D. V was trimmed by 4 bases and J by 13 bases, leaving 14 bases between them. CDR3 length: 13 amino acids. Germline V lookup: CDR1 MNHNS, CDR2 SASEGT. CDR3 protein: CASSGPSYTPLHF. For the CDR3, the DNA is TGTGCCAGCAGTGGACCTTCGTATACCCCCCTCCACTTT.

By its share, this clonotype is medium-sized. The chain is built from TRBV11-3 and TRBJ2-2; D not resolved. Germline V gene sequence: CDR1 SGHNT, CDR2 YENEEA. Trimming removed 2 bases at V and 8 bases at J, with 6 bases between. The CDR3 has 12 residues. The CDR3 loop reads CASSLTPGELFF. The CDR3 DNA reads TGTGCCAGCAGCTTAACGCCAGGGGAGCTGTTTTTT.

This clonotype was seen ten or more times. The chain uses TRBV6-2 or TRBV6-3 and TRBJ2-1; unclear D gene. The germline CDR1 and CDR2 sequences are MNHEY and SVGEGT. The V gene lost 0 bases and the J gene lost 0 bases, with 3 bases spanning the gap. The CDR3 totals 14 residues. In DNA form, the CDR3 reads TGTGCCAGCAGTTACTCCATCTCCTACAATGAGCAGTTCTTC. Residues: CASSYSISYNEQFF.

V usage is TRBV10-2 and J usage is TRBJ1-6, with TRBD1 matching 7 bases. Trimming cost V 0 bases and J 10 bases; bases outside gene matches: 6. CDR1 is WSHSY and CDR2 is SAAADI in the germline V gene. CDR3 size: 15 residues. Written as DNA, the CDR3 is TGCGCCAGCAGTGAGTCAGCAGGGGGTCGGTCACCCCTCCACTTT. Amino acids: CASSESAGGRSPLHF.

In regard to this clonotype: This likely reflects a read error, since a far larger clone is one base away. CDR3 in amino acids: CASSFAAAGDPPFF. The CDR3 nucleotides are TGCGCCAGCAGCTTTGCCGCGGCGGGAGACCCCCCGTTCTTC. The chain is built from TRBV5-1 and TRBJ2-4; 7 bases map to TRBD2. Germline loops: CDR1 SGHRS, CDR2 YFSETQ. CDR3 length: 14 residues.

This clonotype appeared a few times. A much larger clone is a single base away; this may be a read error. The chain recombines TRBV9 with TRBJ2-7; 10 bases map to TRBD2. Per the germline V gene, CDR1 is SGDLS and CDR2 is YYNGEE. The CDR3 runs to 15 residues. J lost 4 bases, V lost 4 bases, and 8 bases had no gene match. The CDR3 nucleotides read TGTGCCAGCAGCCCCTGGGGACTAGCGCTTTACGAGCAGTACTTC. It codes for CASSPWGLALYEQYF.

This clonotype turned up a few times. One base separates it from a far larger clone, so it is likely a read error. V usage is TRBV6-4 and J usage is TRBJ2-7; D is perhaps TRBD2 (6 bases). Per germline, CDR1 MRHNA and CDR2 SNTAGT. The CDR3 has 15 residues. The germline V and J ends were trimmed by 7 bases and 3 bases, with 19 bases remaining between them. CDR3 protein: CASIRLGGTLYEQYF. The CDR3, as DNA: TGTGCCAGCATCCGGTTGGGCGGGACCCTCTACGAGCAGTACTTC.

This clonotype was seen only a few times. A much larger clonotype is one base distant, so this may be a read error. The V call is TRBV3-1, the J call TRBJ2-5; 8 bases are shared with TRBD2. The J segment lost 3 bases and the V segment lost 5 bases, leaving 8 bases of the junction unmatched. Germline loops: CDR1 LGHDT, CDR2 YNNKEL (reference sequence). The CDR3 is made up of 15 amino acids. The CDR3 DNA reads TGTGCCAGCAGCGCGGAACTAGCGGAAAAAGAGACCCAGTACTTC. The encoded protein is CASSAELAEKETQYF.

DNA of the CDR3: TGTGCCAGCAGTTCTAGCGGGGGCACAGATACGCAGTATTTT. It is translated as CASSSSGGTDTQYF. This chain joins TRBV12-3 or TRBV12-4 and TRBJ2-3, with TRBD2 matching 9 bases. This CDR3 comprises 14 residues. Trimming at V came to 4 bases and at J to 1 base, leaving 0 bases not matched to a gene.